The TCR beta chain under discussion was sequenced for a study of cytotoxic CD8 clonotypes in ibrutinib-treated CLL. Whole-study findings and limits: There were few public clonotypes, and on treatment they contracted or stayed stable.

The repertoire was sequenced with immunoSEQ multiplex PCR; TCRdb's copy has only in-frame clones and lacks some. Counted here are more than 85,000 clones, roughly four fifths occurring once; the ten biggest clones make up 20% to 25%. V lost 4 bases and J 4 bases, leaving 16 bases between the germline ends. This CDR3 region has 14 residues. CDR1 and CDR2 (germline): SQVTM, ANQGSEA. For this clone: Its target is unknown.

The V gene is TRBV29-1, the J gene TRBJ1-1, with a weak D call TRBD1 (5 bases). The sequence came from a human donor with chronic lymphocytic leukemia. The specimen was PBMCs, collected after 24 months of ibrutinib treatment. The CDR3 sequence: CSVGTPPGSTEAFF. As DNA, the CDR3 is TGCAGCGTTGGCACCCCCCCAGGGAGCACTGAAGCTTTCTTT.